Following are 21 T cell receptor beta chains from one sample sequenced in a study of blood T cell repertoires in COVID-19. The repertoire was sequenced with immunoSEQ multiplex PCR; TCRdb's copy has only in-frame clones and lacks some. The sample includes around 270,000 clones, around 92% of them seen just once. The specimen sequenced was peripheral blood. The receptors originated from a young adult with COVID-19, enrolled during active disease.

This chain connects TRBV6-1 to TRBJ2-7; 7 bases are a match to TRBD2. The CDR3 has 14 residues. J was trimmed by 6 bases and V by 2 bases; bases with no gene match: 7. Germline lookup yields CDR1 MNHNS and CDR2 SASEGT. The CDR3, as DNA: TGTGCCAGCAGTGAATGGGGGGGAGGGCCCGAGCAGTACTTC. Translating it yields CASSEWGGGPEQYF.

CDR3 sequence reads: CASSQESWEATEAFF. The CDR3 DNA reads TGCGCCAGCAGCCAAGAGTCATGGGAGGCTACTGAAGCTTTCTTT. The chain is built from TRBV4-1 and TRBJ1-1; no firm D call. The CDR3 consists of 15 residues. CDR1 and CDR2 (germline): MGHRA, YSYEKL. Trimming cost V 0 bases and J 5 bases, with 13 bases left between them.

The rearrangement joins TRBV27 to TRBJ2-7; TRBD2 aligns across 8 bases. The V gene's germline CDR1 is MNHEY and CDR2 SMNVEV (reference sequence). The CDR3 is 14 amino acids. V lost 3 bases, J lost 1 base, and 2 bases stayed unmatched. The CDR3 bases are TGTGCCAGCAGTTTTCTAGCGGGTTCCTACGAGCAGTACTTC. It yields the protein CASSFLAGSYEQYF.

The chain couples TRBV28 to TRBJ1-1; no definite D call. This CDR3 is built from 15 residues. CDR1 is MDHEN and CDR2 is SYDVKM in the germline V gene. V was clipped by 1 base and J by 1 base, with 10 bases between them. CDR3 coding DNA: TGTGCCAGCAGTTTATTCCCTGGGCAGAACACTGAAGCTTTCTTT. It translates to CASSLFPGQNTEAFF.

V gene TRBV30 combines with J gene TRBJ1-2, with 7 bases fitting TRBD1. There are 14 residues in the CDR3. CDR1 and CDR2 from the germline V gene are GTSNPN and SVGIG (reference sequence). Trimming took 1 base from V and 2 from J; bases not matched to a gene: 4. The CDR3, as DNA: TGTGCCTGGAGTGGGGACAGAAAAAACTATGGCTACACCTTC. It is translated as CAWSGDRKNYGYTF.

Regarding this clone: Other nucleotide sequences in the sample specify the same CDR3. CDR3 residues: CASSVGSGETQYF. The CDR3 DNA is TGTGCCAGCAGCGTAGGATCGGGAGAGACCCAGTACTTC. The chain carries TRBV9 and TRBJ2-5; D not certain. Germline V gene sequence: CDR1 SGDLS, CDR2 YYNGEE. The CDR3 sequence is 13 residues long. V dropped 0 bases and J dropped 4 bases, with 7 bases sitting between them.

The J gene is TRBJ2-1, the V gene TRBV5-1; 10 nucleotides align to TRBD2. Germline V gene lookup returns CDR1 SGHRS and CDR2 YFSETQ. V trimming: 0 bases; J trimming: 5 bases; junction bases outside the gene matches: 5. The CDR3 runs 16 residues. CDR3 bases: TGCGCCAGCAGCTTGGCGGCTAGCGGGGGAAACAATGAGCAGTTCTTC. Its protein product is CASSLAASGGNNEQFF.

CDR3 sequence reads: CASSQVYQETQYF. The CDR3 DNA is TGTGCCAGCAGTCAGGTATACCAAGAGACCCAGTACTTC. The chain couples TRBV6-5 to TRBJ2-5; D unresolved. This CDR3 contains 13 residues. V lost 5 bases and J 0 bases, leaving 7 bases between the germline ends. Germline V lookup: CDR1 MNHEY, CDR2 SVGAGI.

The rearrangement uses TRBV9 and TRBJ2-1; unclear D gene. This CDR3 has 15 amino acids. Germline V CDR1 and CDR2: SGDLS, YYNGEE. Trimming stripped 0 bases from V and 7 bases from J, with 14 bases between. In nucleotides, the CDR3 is TGTGCCAGCAGCGTAGCGGGTGGCCCTGGGAATGAGCAGTTCTTC. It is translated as CASSVAGGPGNEQFF.

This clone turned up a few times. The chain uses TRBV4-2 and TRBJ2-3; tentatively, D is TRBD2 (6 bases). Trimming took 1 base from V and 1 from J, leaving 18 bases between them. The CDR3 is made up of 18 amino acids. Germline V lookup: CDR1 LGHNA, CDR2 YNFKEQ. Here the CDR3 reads CASSQGGLWPSGTDTQYF. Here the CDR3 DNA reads TGTGCCAGCAGCCAAGGGGGACTTTGGCCTAGCGGCACAGATACGCAGTATTTT.

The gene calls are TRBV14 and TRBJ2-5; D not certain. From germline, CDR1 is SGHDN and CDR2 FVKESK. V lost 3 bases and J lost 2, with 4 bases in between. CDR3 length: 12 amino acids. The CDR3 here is CASSHTQETQYF. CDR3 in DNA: TGTGCCAGCAGCCATACTCAAGAGACCCAGTACTTC.

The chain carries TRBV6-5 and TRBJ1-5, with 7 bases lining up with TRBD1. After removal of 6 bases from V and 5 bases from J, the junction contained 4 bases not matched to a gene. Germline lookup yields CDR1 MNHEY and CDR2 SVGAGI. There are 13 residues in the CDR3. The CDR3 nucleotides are TGTGCCAGCAGAGGGACAGACCATCAGCCCCAGCATTTT. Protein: CASRGTDHQPQHF.

The chain's CDR3 is CATGGANEKLFF. The CDR3 bases are TGTGCCACGGGTGGGGCCAATGAAAAACTGTTTTTT. This sequence joins TRBV7-9 and TRBJ1-4; D possibly corresponds to TRBD1 (5 bases). Between the trimmed V and J ends, which lost 10 bases and 5 bases, there was a span of 11 bases. The CDR3 has 12 residues. CDR1 and CDR2 from the germline V gene are SEHNR and FQNEAQ (reference sequence).

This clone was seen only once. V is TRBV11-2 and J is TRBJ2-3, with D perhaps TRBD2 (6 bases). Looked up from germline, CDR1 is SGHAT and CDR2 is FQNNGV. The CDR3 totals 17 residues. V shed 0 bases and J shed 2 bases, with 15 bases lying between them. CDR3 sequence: CASSLDLQRAFTDTQYF. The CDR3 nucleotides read TGTGCCAGCAGCTTAGATCTCCAGCGGGCCTTCACAGATACGCAGTATTTT.

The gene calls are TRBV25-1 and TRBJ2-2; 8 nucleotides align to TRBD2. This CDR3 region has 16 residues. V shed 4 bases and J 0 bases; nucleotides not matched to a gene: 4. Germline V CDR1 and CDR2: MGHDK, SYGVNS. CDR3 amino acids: CASSVLGLANTGELFF. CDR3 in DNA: TGTGCCAGCAGTGTACTGGGACTAGCGAACACCGGGGAGCTGTTTTTT.

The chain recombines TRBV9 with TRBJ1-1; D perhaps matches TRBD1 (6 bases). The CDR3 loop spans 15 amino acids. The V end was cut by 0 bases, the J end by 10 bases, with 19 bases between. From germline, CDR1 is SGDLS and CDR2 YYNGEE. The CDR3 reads CASSVAEGRGEVAFF. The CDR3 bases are TGTGCCAGCAGCGTAGCTGAGGGCAGGGGCGAGGTAGCTTTCTTT.

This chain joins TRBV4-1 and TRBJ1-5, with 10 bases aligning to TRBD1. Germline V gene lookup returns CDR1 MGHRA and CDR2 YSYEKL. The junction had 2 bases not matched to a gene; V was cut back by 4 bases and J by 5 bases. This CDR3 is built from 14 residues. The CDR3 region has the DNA TGCGCCAGCAGCCTAGGGACAGGGGATCAGCCCCAGCATTTT. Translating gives CASSLGTGDQPQHF.

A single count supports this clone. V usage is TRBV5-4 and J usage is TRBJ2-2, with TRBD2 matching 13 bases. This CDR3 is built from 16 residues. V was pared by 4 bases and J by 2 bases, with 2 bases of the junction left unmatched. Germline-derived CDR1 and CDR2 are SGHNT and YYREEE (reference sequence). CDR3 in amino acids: CASSKGLAGNTGELFF. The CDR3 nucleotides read TGTGCCAGCAGCAAGGGACTAGCGGGAAACACCGGGGAGCTGTTTTTT. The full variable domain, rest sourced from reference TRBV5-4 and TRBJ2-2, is ETGVTQSPTHLIKTRGQQVTLRCSSQSGHNTVSWYQQALGQGPQFIFQYYREEENGRGNFPPRFSGLQFPNYSSELNVNALELDDSALYLCASSKGLAGNTGELFFGEGSRLTVL.

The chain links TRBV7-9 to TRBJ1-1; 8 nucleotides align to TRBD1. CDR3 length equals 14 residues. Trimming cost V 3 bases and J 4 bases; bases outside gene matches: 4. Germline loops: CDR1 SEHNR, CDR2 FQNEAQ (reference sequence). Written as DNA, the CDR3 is TGTGCCAGCAGCTTGGGACAGGTGAGCACTGAAGCTTTCTTT. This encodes CASSLGQVSTEAFF.

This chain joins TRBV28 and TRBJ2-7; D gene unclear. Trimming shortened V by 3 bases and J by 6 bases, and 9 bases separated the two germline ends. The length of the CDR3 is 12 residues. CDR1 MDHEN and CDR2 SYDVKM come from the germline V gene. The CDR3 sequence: CASSFARSEQYF. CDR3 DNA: TGTGCCAGCAGTTTCGCCAGGTCCGAGCAGTACTTC.

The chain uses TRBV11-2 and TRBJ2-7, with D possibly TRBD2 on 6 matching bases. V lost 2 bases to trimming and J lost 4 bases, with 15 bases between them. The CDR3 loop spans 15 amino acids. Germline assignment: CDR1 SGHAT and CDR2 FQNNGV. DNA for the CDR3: TGTGCCAGCAGCTTAAGATTAGCGGCAGGGTACGAGCAGTACTTC. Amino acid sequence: CASSLRLAAGYEQYF.